The TCR beta chain described here comes from a study of cytomegalovirus exposure and HLA in healthy donors (dated by TCRdb to about 2017). In the study overall: In an earlier analysis of around 540 of the donors, roughly 300 Gb of sequence data and just under 120 million unique TCR beta sequences from roughly 180 million T cells were reported. Around 320 gigabases of sequencing data and 78 million or so unique TCR sequences were included in an early release covering about 600 HLA-typed donors. Among the roughly 390 genotyped donors, approximately 77% belonged to the genetic ancestry cluster associated with self-reported Caucasian donors. The aim of the study was to test whether cataloging public T cell receptors could identify signatures of past pathogen exposure. Using immunosequencing, the study profiled T cell repertoires from around 670 subjects and related those repertoires to cytomegalovirus serostatus. Along with the roughly 670-subject first cohort, a separate validation cohort of approximately 110 different subjects was used. To predict cytomegalovirus infection status, the study brought together high-throughput TCR immunosequencing, statistical association of individual TCRs with disease status, and machine learning. In a later analysis, previously published TCR beta repertoires from 500 to 750 donors were re-analyzed and high-resolution HLA genotyping was added so that TCR occurrence patterns could be studied. The later analysis used no new phenotypic data to find candidate immune exposures, relying instead on TCR beta sequences and their occurrence across donors. An earlier analysis of fewer than 750 of the donors used high-throughput TCR beta sequencing to judge whether each TCR beta V gene segment behaved as functional or pseudogenic. Donor age, sex, ethnicity and CMV serostatus were collected together with the repertoire data. Genome-wide SNP genotypes for about 55% of the roughly 670 donors were used in a later genetic analysis, which treated that subset as a discovery cohort. All discovery cohort repertoires had been generated on a single sequencing platform. Class I and class II HLA loci were covered by the typing at four-digit resolution. The number of donors typed differed by locus, with 629-630 for A, B, C, DRB1 and DQB1, 522 for DQA1, approximately 570 for DPA1, and around 450 for DPB1. Because of strong linkage in the cohort, five DR-DQ haplotypes were treated as single units for association and clustering. Among 398 genotyped donors of the cohort, an average of about 240,000 unique TCR beta nucleotide sequences were sequenced per donor, roughly 20% of them non-productive.

The cohort comprised fewer than 700 healthy bone marrow donors. At the time of sampling, every cohort member was nominally healthy, though immune exposures that went unrecorded were likely present. The donor was CMV seronegative and belonged to the group of over 300 seronegative cohort members. Each donor provided a peripheral blood sample, and peripheral blood mononuclear cells were used for TCR beta sequencing. Genomic DNA extraction from the blood cell samples was performed with the Qiagen DNeasy Blood Extraction Kit. The junction carries 22 bases between V and J, which are trimmed by 1 base and 7 bases respectively. According to the germline V gene, CDR1 reads SNHLY and CDR2 reads FYNNEI. The CDR3 contains 17 residues, cysteine and phenylalanine counted. Left in the record is the CDR3 DNA by itself, 51 bases read in frame from the first base. General study outcomes and caveats: Compared with the roughly 720-donor mean, donors in an Asian-associated ancestry cluster had fewer N-insertions in productive TCRs, according to a later genetic analysis. Presence/absence analyses assumed roughly uniform sequencing depth across donors, an assumption that may not hold. In a later genetic analysis, a missense DCLRE1C variant was associated with V-gene and J-gene trimming of TCR beta chains, and the association was replicated in an independent cohort. Linkage disequilibrium might explain the correlated functional status among segregating V segments, but an unknown experimental factor could not be excluded. Three of the identified cytomegalovirus-associated TCR beta chains were confirmed in vitro to be specific for cytomegalovirus antigens. Immune exposure information for the cohort was limited to CMV serostatus. A further reported finding was that TCR beta sequences accurately predicted the HLA-A and HLA-B alleles for most subjects in the first cohort. According to the authors, the approach could potentially be generalized to other disease states and immunological phenotypes. A later analysis associated 16,951 TCR beta sequences with specific HLA alleles at a false discovery rate of 0.05. The earlier analysis of approximately 590 of the donors excluded over 15 rarely observed V segments, including chromosome 9 orphons, because counts were too low. The cohort was sequenced for TCR beta chains only, and without alpha or paired-chain data the features that could be detected were limited. Because the 87-base-pair reads could not distinguish some IMGT-functional V segments, including TRBV6-2 and TRBV6-3, those segments were excluded. According to a later analysis, TCR association rates differed among HLA loci, with DRB1 alleles showing the most associated TCRs and HLA-C alleles showing the fewest. In a later analysis, HLA-associated TCR beta chains showed more clonal expansion and lower generation probabilities than non-associated chains that were equally common. According to a later analysis, most CMV-associated TCR beta chains appeared to be HLA-restricted, and the HLA associations seemed to be driven largely by CMV exposure. Broadly in line with IMGT annotations, most TCR beta V segments showed up in productive rearrangements about 90% or about 30% of the time in an earlier analysis of 587 of the donors. Because HLA typing was missing for some donors at each locus, association tests included only the typed subset. In both the original and validation cohorts, the classifier was reported to diagnose cytomegalovirus status with high specificity and sensitivity. When HLA alleles, especially DR and DQ, strongly co-occurred, attributing TCR associations to individual alleles was difficult. A cluster of highly shared sequence variants was judged likely to be a technical artifact of the sequencing pipeline. While some public TCRs were present in many individuals, most TCR sequences turned up only very rarely across donors. The study gave a list of 150 to 200 TCR beta chains associated with cytomegalovirus. According to a later analysis, parvovirus B19, influenza, CMV and Epstein-Barr virus appeared linked to several top co-occurrence clusters.

The library came from the immunoSEQ multiplex PCR assay. For the multiplex PCR, a mixture combining 60 forward primers for TCR Vbeta segments and 13 reverse primers for TCR Jbeta segments was used. The CDR3 region of rearranged TCR beta genes was amplified from genomic DNA by a multiplex PCR assay. The Illumina HiSeq System was used to sequence the amplified TCR beta libraries as 87-base-pair reads. From the authors' description of their analysis: In a later analysis, roughly 80 million unique TCR beta chains were counted across the approximately 640 repertoires, and around 11 million of these chains were shared by at least two donors. Raw reads were error-corrected and collapsed into unique sequences with a nearest-neighbor algorithm that merged closely related sequences to remove PCR and sequencing errors. Alignment of CDR3 sequences to IMGT reference sequences was used to assign V, D and J gene segments. For a sequence to be retained, at least a six-nucleotide match to both a V gene segment and a J gene segment was required. Rearrangements were classified as productive when the CDR3 lacked stop codons and remained in frame with V and J, and all other rearrangements were classified as non-productive. CDR3 was defined by IMGT convention, running from the second conserved V-encoded cysteine to the conserved J-encoded phenylalanine. In an earlier analysis of around 570 of the donors, sequences lacking an unambiguous match to a single V gene segment were excluded. In an earlier analysis of several hundred of the donors, V segments were called functional above 56.7% productive rearrangements and were called segregating when the between-donor standard deviation exceeded 5%. A statistical classification framework was developed to diagnose cytomegalovirus status using the catalog of TCR beta chain sequences. V and J gene assignment, in a later analysis, came from comparing TCR nucleotide sequences with IMGT/GENE-DB human TR gene sequences. In a later analysis, CDR3 sequences and most-parsimonious VDJ recombination scenarios were assigned using the TCRdist pipeline. In a later analysis, every TCR beta chain was defined by the combination of its CDR3 amino acid sequence and its V-gene family, and reads without a unique V-gene family were dropped. As a way to deal with suspected cross-contamination and a sequencing artifact, a later analysis dropped roughly 620 nucleotide sequences that were highly shared and had low generation probability. In a later analysis, a clonal expansion index for each public chain was calculated from normalized within-repertoire ranks of inferred template counts. A later analysis computed generation probabilities with a VDJ recombination model fitted to out-of-frame rearrangements, and checked the results against IGoR. A later analysis scored TCR-TCR, TCR-HLA and TCR-CMV co-occurrence with hypergeometric tests, applying a repertoire-size bias correction to TCR pairs. In a later analysis, false discovery rates were estimated by permuting HLA or CMV assignments 20 times. In a later analysis, co-occurring TCRs were grouped with DBSCAN, and TCRdist sequence similarity was added when clustering was performed within HLA-allele-positive subsets. For co-occurrence clustering, repertoires with fewer than 30,000 or more than 120,000 public chains were excluded, along with 4 to 6 repertoires with anomalous nucleotide sharing. TCRdb holds this immuneACCESS table with in-frame rearrangements only. Some clones are missing; in checked studies, unresolved V genes explain under half, and the rest has no known cause. V, J and clone size are those of that table, while D and trimming were read from the DNA. The table for this sample lists 200,000 to 250,000 clones; around 88% of them were counted only once. Clones ranked in the top ten supply roughly 0.99% of the sample.

In the case of this clone: Its recognized antigen is unknown. Per-nucleotide qualities are absent, and no much larger clonotype sits a single base away.

This TCR came from a woman younger than 35 in good health and CMV-seronegative. The chain joins TRBV2 to TRBJ1-2, with no confident D gene call. The specimen sequenced was PBMCs. The CDR3 in this case is CASSEGRRGSANSGYTF. The DNA is TGTGCCAGCAGTGAAGGTCGAAGAGGGTCAGCGAATAGTGGCTACACCTTC.